These 23 T cell receptor beta chains share one sample of origin, sequenced in a study of T cell responses to AZD1222 COVID-19 vaccine. This table comes from immunoSEQ multiplex PCR, and its TCRdb copy is limited to in-frame clones, with some not included. The sample shows around 140,000 clones, about 90% of them seen only once. The sequencing here drew on peripheral blood, taken 28 days after the second AZD1222 dose. The receptors were sampled from an adult who received the AZD1222 COVID-19 vaccine.

The V call is TRBV5-1, the J call TRBJ1-1; 7 nucleotides agree with TRBD1. The V gene end was trimmed by 2 bases and the J gene end by 5 bases; junction bases not matched to a gene: 3. CDR3 length: 13 amino acids. Looked up from germline, CDR1 is SGHRS and CDR2 is YFSETQ. This CDR3 reads CASSFDRVTEAFF. CDR3 DNA: TGCGCCAGCAGCTTCGACAGGGTGACTGAAGCTTTCTTT. The whole variable domain, filled in from reference TRBV5-1 and TRBJ1-1, reads KAGVTQTPRYLIKTRGQQVTLSCSPISGHRSVSWYQQTPGQGLQFLFEYFSETQRNKGNFPGRFSGRQFSNSRSEMNVSTLELGDSALYLCASSFDRVTEAFFGQGTRLTVV.

This chain connects TRBV25-1 to TRBJ2-1; unclear D gene. The germline CDR1 and CDR2 sequences are MGHDK and SYGVNS. V was cut by 10 bases and J by 9 bases, with 13 bases left in between. This CDR3 spans 11 amino acids. The CDR3 DNA is TGTGCCACCACCGGTGGAAGTGAGCAGTTCTTC. Residues: CATTGGSEQFF.

The chain carries TRBV15 and TRBJ2-1, with 13 nucleotides matching TRBD2. The CDR3 length is 19 residues. The V gene's germline CDR1 is LNHNV and CDR2 YYDKDF (reference sequence). V was pared by 0 bases and J by 0 bases, with 5 bases of the junction left unmatched. This chain's CDR3 is CATSRDTSGGDSSYNEQFF. The CDR3 bases are TGTGCCACCAGCAGAGATACTAGCGGGGGGGACAGCTCCTACAATGAGCAGTTCTTC.

This sequence joins TRBV27 and TRBJ1-5; unclear D gene. This CDR3 contains 12 residues. V was shortened by 5 bases and J by 4 bases, with 6 bases between the two germline ends. The V gene's germline CDR1 is MNHEY and CDR2 SMNVEV (reference sequence). CDR3 DNA: TGTGCCAGCAGTACCCTTAATCAGCCCCAGCATTTT. Amino acids: CASSTLNQPQHF.

The genes are TRBV2 and TRBJ2-1; the D gene could be TRBD1 or TRBD2 (5 bases each). Germline V gene sequence: CDR1 SNHLY, CDR2 FYNNEI. V gave up 4 bases and J gave up 4 bases, with 14 bases separating them. The CDR3 spans 15 residues. CDR3 region: CASSAGPNNYNEQFF. The CDR3 DNA is TGTGCCAGCAGTGCGGGACCGAATAATTACAATGAGCAGTTCTTC.

The chain is built from TRBV21-1 and TRBJ1-4; the DNA was not compared with TRBD1, the D call given in the table. TRBV21-1 is described as a pseudogene. The CDR3 runs 14 residues. The CDR3 loop is CASSKVGQNEKLFF. The CDR3 nucleotides read TGTGCCAGCAGCAAAGTGGGACAGAATGAAAAACTGTTTTTT.

The chain joins TRBV28 to TRBJ2-7; TRBD2 matches at 11 bases. In germline, CDR1 is MDHEN, CDR2 SYDVKM. The CDR3 totals 15 residues. With V trimmed by 5 bases and J by 1 base, 4 bases remained unmatched. CDR3 region: CASSPGTSGSYEQYV. For the CDR3, the DNA is TGTGCCAGCAGTCCCGGGACTAGCGGATCCTACGAGCAGTACGTC.

This chain links TRBV28 with TRBJ2-2, with TRBD2 identical over 9 bases. The germline V gene encodes CDR1 MDHEN and CDR2 SYDVKM. J gave up 7 bases and V 5 bases, and 8 bases lay outside the gene matches. The CDR3 spans 15 residues. The CDR3: CASSGDLAGNGELFF. The CDR3, as DNA: TGTGCCAGCAGTGGCGACCTAGCGGGAAACGGGGAGCTGTTTTTT.

This chain links TRBV5-1 with TRBJ2-2, with D perhaps matching TRBD2 (7 bases). V lost 0 bases, J lost 7 bases, and 13 bases lay in between. CDR1 and CDR2 from the germline V gene are SGHRS and YFSETQ. The CDR3 is 15 amino acids. The CDR3 nucleotides are TGCGCCAGCAGCTTGGCTGCGGGGGCTCACGGGGAGCTGTTTTTT. It is translated as CASSLAAGAHGELFF.

This clone came up once. V is TRBV2 and J is TRBJ2-1; TRBD2 aligns across 11 bases. V trimming: 6 bases; J trimming: 2 bases; junction bases outside the gene matches: 0. The CDR3 length is 14 residues. Germline assignment: CDR1 SNHLY and CDR2 FYNNEI. The CDR3 reads CASRGLAAYNEQFF. CDR3 coding DNA: TGTGCCAGCAGGGGACTAGCGGCCTACAATGAGCAGTTCTTC.

This sequence joins TRBV5-1 and TRBJ2-7; tentatively, D is TRBD1 (5 bases). The CDR3 contains 15 residues. The V end lost 0 bases, the J end lost 3 bases, and 13 bases lay between the germline ends. Per the germline V gene, CDR1 is SGHRS and CDR2 is YFSETQ. The CDR3, as DNA: TGCGCCAGCAGCTTGGCAACAGGCGGATTCTACGAGCAGTACTTC. Its translation is CASSLATGGFYEQYF.

The sample holds a few counts of this clone. V usage is TRBV30 and J usage is TRBJ1-3; no definite D call. This CDR3 is 13 amino acids long. Germline V gene lookup returns CDR1 GTSNPN and CDR2 SVGIG (reference sequence). Trimming shortened V by 4 bases and J by 0 bases, and 7 bases separated the two germline ends. The chain's CDR3 is CAWTGNSGNTIYF. The CDR3 nucleotides are TGTGCCTGGACGGGTAACTCTGGAAACACCATATATTTT.

This CDR3 is CASSFLQGALYGYTF. The CDR3 DNA reads TGCGCCAGCAGCTTTTTACAGGGGGCCCTCTATGGCTACACCTTC. The chain combines TRBV5-1 with TRBJ1-2; 9 positions match TRBD1. The junction had 6 bases not matched to a gene; V was cut back by 2 bases and J by 4 bases. This CDR3 spans 15 amino acids. Germline loops: CDR1 SGHRS, CDR2 YFSETQ.

The chain carries TRBV6-1 and TRBJ1-5, with TRBD1 matching over 7 bases. CDR1 and CDR2 (germline): MNHNS, SASEGT. The trim removed 2 bases at V and 5 bases at J, leaving 3 bases unmatched. The CDR3 sequence is 14 residues long. The DNA for the CDR3 is TGTGCCAGCAGTGAACTACAGGGGCATCAGCCCCAGCATTTT. Translated, it gives CASSELQGHQPQHF.

The chain links TRBV5-4 to TRBJ2-7, with 10 bases lining up with TRBD1. Germline V CDR1 and CDR2: SGHNT, YYREEE (reference sequence). This CDR3 has 15 amino acids. V lost 0 bases to trimming and J lost 2 bases; unmatched junction nucleotides: 2. This CDR3 is CASSLGQGAPYEQYV. The CDR3 nucleotides are TGTGCCAGCAGCTTGGGACAGGGGGCTCCCTACGAGCAGTACGTC.

The chain carries TRBV9 and TRBJ1-1; a possible D gene is TRBD1 (5 bases). The germline V and J ends were trimmed by 3 bases and 3 bases, with 9 bases remaining between them. This CDR3 contains 13 residues. Germline V gives CDR1 SGDLS, CDR2 YYNGEE. CDR3: CASSAQGYTEAFF. The CDR3 DNA follows: TGTGCCAGCAGCGCTCAGGGTTACACTGAAGCTTTCTTT.

The chain links TRBV7-2 to TRBJ1-2; D is possibly TRBD1 (5 bases). V was shortened by 4 bases and J by 3 bases, with 9 bases between the two germline ends. Per the germline V gene, CDR1 is SGHTA and CDR2 is FQGNSA. CDR3 length: 13 residues. The CDR3 DNA reads as TGTGCCAGCAGCTCTGGGACCGACTATGGCTACACCTTC. Its protein product is CASSSGTDYGYTF.

The CDR3 is CASSRTGEETQYF. The CDR3 nucleotides are TGTGCCAGCAGCCGGACAGGGGAAGAGACCCAGTACTTC. The chain has TRBV7-9 and TRBJ2-5, with 9 bases that match TRBD1. The ends lost 5 bases at V and 3 bases at J; junction bases unmatched: 1. Per the germline V gene, CDR1 is SEHNR and CDR2 is FQNEAQ (reference sequence). The CDR3 consists of 13 residues.

The chain combines TRBV12-5 with TRBJ2-1; 10 bases are shared with TRBD1. The CDR3 covers 15 residues. Germline V lookup: CDR1 LGHNT, CDR2 FRNRAP. V lost 4 bases to trimming and J lost 8 bases; unmatched junction nucleotides: 8. CDR3 sequence (DNA): TGTGCTAGTGGTTCTGGACAGGGGGAGTGGGATGAGCAGTTCTTC. It codes for CASGSGQGEWDEQFF.

This clone was counted between two and nine times. The V and J genes are TRBV5-4 and TRBJ1-6; 8 bases line up with TRBD1. The V segment lost 3 bases and the J segment 10 bases; nucleotides outside the gene matches: 6. The length of the CDR3 is 14 residues. Germline V gene data show CDR1 as SGHNT and CDR2 as YYREEE (reference sequence). The CDR3 nucleotides are TGTGCCAGCAGCTCACAGGGGGTTCGGTCACCCCTCCACTTT. This codes for CASSSQGVRSPLHF.

V gene TRBV18 combines with J gene TRBJ1-2; the match to TRBD1 covers 10 bases. The CDR3 is 15 residues long. The V and J ends lost 4 bases and 6 bases, in that order; junction bases with no gene match: 8. Germline V gene data show CDR1 as KGHSH and CDR2 as LQKENI. CDR3 sequence (DNA): TGTGCCAGCTCACGCCGCGGACAGGGGGAGGATGGCTACACCTTC. Its protein product is CASSRRGQGEDGYTF.

This chain uses TRBV9 with TRBJ2-1; TRBD2 aligns across 8 bases. This CDR3 comprises 18 residues. Germline CDR1 reads SGDLS; CDR2 reads YYNGEE. V shed 1 base, J shed 4 bases, and the junction held 13 bases outside the gene matches. The chain's CDR3 is CASSVKSSQREIYNEQFF. For the CDR3, the DNA is TGTGCCAGCAGCGTAAAGTCTTCGCAGCGGGAGATTTACAATGAGCAGTTCTTC. Full variable domain (missing parts from reference TRBV9 and TRBJ2-1): DSGVTQTPKHLITATGQRVTLRCSPRSGDLSVYWYQQSLDQGLQFLIQYYNGEERAKGNILERFSAQQFPDLHSELNLSSLELGDSALYFCASSVKSSQREIYNEQFFGPGTRLTVL.

This chain joins TRBV24-1 and TRBJ1-3; 9 positions agree with TRBD1. This CDR3 spans 17 amino acids. V lost 4 bases to trimming and J lost 0 bases; unmatched junction nucleotides: 6. Germline V gene lookup returns CDR1 KGHDR and CDR2 SFDVKD. The CDR3: CATSETGQGNSGNTIYF. The CDR3 DNA reads as TGTGCCACCAGTGAGACGGGACAGGGTAACTCTGGAAACACCATATATTTT.